The sequence of this T cell receptor (beta chain) was determined in a study of T cell repertoires in cytomegalovirus infection. Whole-study results and caveats: Predominance within the ex vivo response was attributable to HLA-C-restricted CMV-specific TCR beta clonotypes. CMV carriers with the relevant HLA were identified by cumulative public TCR beta family frequency.

MiXCR, applied by TCRdb to the reads, yields one record per CDR3 protein. The sample has about 130,000 distinct CDR3 sequences, roughly 32% seen once. Germline lookup yields CDR1 SGHTA and CDR2 FQGTGA. The CDR3 totals 13 residues. Between the trimmed V and J ends, which lost 3 bases and 7 bases, there was a span of 7 bases. For this clonotype: Its antigen is currently unknown.

This sample comprised CD8+ T cells from cultured PBMCs, obtained from culture after CMV antigen stimulation. The receptor was isolated from a human donor in good health (CMV status not recorded). Some clones in this sample may be carry-over from other donors' samples. The chain combines TRBV7-3 with TRBJ1-6; D call uncertain. CDR3 protein: CASSFGGNSPLHF. The CDR3 coding sequence is TGTGCCAGCAGCTTTGGCGGGAATTCACCCCTCCACTTT.